The clone carrying this T cell receptor beta chain has only a few counts. In germline, CDR1 is SGHNT, CDR2 YYREEE (reference sequence). V was clipped by 4 bases and J by 3 bases, with 15 bases between them. The CDR3 length is 15 residues. TCRdb analysed the reads with MiXCR anew, one entry per CDR3 protein. This sample has nearly 650,000 distinct CDR3 sequences, with about 24% found just once. The data derive from a study of T cell repertoires in cytomegalovirus infection. The sample comprised CD8+ T cells from PBMCs. The genes are TRBV5-4 and TRBJ2-3, with D possibly being TRBD2 (5 bases). This sequence was found in a human donor in good health (CMV status not recorded). Some clones in this sample may be carry-over from other donors' samples. The CDR3 coding sequence is TGTGCCAGCAGCCCGAACCCCTCGGGGACAGATACGCAGTATTTT. This codes for CASSPNPSGTDTQYF. Complete variable domain (other parts from reference TRBV5-4 and TRBJ2-3): ETGVTQSPTHLIKTRGQQVTLRCSSQSGHNTVSWYQQALGQGPQFIFQYYREEENGRGNFPPRFSGLQFPNYSSELNVNALELDDSALYLCASSPNPSGTDTQYFGPGTRLTVL.